The source of this T cell receptor (beta chain) is a study of cytomegalovirus exposure and HLA in healthy donors. Repertoires were generated with immunoSEQ multiplex PCR, while TCRdb's copy carries only in-frame clones and drops some. The sample records roughly 120,000 clones, roughly 90% being singletons. Germline V gene data show CDR1 as MDHEN and CDR2 as SYDVKM. V lost 7 bases, J lost 1 base, and 9 bases lay in between. The CDR3 sequence is 13 residues long. The sequencing sample was made of PBMCs. The sequence derives from a woman in her late teens or twenties in good health and CMV-seronegative. This chain connects TRBV28 to TRBJ2-3, with D perhaps TRBD2 (6 bases). CDR3 sequence reads: CASIGGGTDTQYF. In DNA form, the CDR3 reads TGTGCCAGCATCGGGGGTGGCACAGATACGCAGTATTTT. The full variable domain, with the rest looked up from reference TRBV28 and TRBJ2-3, is DVKVTQSSRYLVKRTGEKVFLECVQDMDHENMFWYRQDPGLGLRLIYFSYDVKMKEKGDIPEGYSVSREKKERFSLILESASTNQTSMYLCASIGGGTDTQYFGPGTRLTVL.